This T cell receptor (beta chain) was sequenced during a study of blood T cell repertoires in COVID-19 (dated by TCRdb to the early 2020s). Context from the whole study: Samples covering the acute and convalescent phases of COVID-19 were provided by collaborators in the United States, Italy and Spain. The material from the prospective study consisted of cDNA or gDNA derived from T cells, B-cell-depleted T cells, or PBMCs. Subjects who had been exposed to COVID-19, were actively infected with it, or had recovered from it provided the deeply sampled blood TCRbeta repertoires that made up the dataset. A freely available public database, intended as a resource for researchers studying the immune response to SARS-CoV-2, is where the repertoires were released. Samples were obtained from the ongoing ImmuneRACE study (first 160 participants) and from approximately 1,200 subjects provided by 6 global collaborators. A de-identified subject ID, COVID-19 status, age in years and sex were almost always included in the sample metadata. Where available, HLA class I and class II types were taken from metadata supplied by the sample provider and were not determined by assay-based typing. General study outcomes and caveats: How much clinical and demographic metadata was included differed by source and by participant, and the metadata was provided uncurated.

TCRbeta CDR3 regions were amplified from genomic DNA by means of the immunoSEQ Assay, a bias-controlled multiplex PCR. Processing in the source paper ran as follows. The number of nucleated cells in each sample was estimated from the amplification of reference gene primers within the assay. Sequence reads were collapsed and filtered to measure the absolute abundance of every unique TCRbeta CDR3 rearrangement. For each sample, productive Simpson clonality was calculated as the square root of Simpson's diversity index across productive rearrangements. Here the immuneACCESS table is served through TCRdb, limited to in-frame sequences with V and J called. Missing clones are a known gap in these copies; in checked studies unresolved V genes cover under half, and the rest lacks a known reason. The DNA was the basis for D and trimming; V, J and clone size are from that table. For this sample there are under 250,000 clones; 80% to 85% appear just once. Of the sample, about 4.5% is held by the ten largest clones.

A remark on this clone: Its antigen is currently not known. The record has no base qualities; no much larger clone is one base away.

Including cysteine and phenylalanine, the CDR3 has 15 amino acids. CDR3 DNA is the only sequence kept; it has 45 bases, read in frame from the first base. Via the germline V gene, CDR1 is MDHEN and CDR2 SYDVKM. Trimming removed 5 bases from V and 5 bases from J; the gene matches leave 11 bases unexplained. The collaborating institutions used their own protocols to collect whole blood in K2EDTA tubes. For TCRbeta analysis, collaborators shipped samples in one of three forms: frozen whole blood, isolated PBMCs, or DNA extracted from either of those sample types. The receptor was derived from a man aged 45-65 years with active or convalescent COVID-19. Sequencing input: peripheral blood. The rearrangement combines TRBV28 with TRBJ2-5, with 7 junctional bases fitting TRBD2. The encoded CDR3 is CASSDLGLVGETQYF. The nucleotides read TGTGCCAGCAGTGATCTAGGACTAGTGGGCGAGACCCAGTACTTC.